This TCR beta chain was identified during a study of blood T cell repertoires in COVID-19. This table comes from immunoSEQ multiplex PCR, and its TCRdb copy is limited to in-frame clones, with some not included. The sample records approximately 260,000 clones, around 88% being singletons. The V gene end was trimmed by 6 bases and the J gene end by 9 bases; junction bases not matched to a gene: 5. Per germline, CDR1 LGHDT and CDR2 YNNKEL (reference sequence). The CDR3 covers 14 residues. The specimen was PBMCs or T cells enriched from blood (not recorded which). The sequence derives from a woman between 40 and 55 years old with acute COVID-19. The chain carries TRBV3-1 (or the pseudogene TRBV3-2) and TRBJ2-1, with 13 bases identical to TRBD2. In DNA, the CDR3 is TGTGCCAGCAGTCGGACTAGCGGGAGACCTGAGCAGTTCTTC. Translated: CASSRTSGRPEQFF.